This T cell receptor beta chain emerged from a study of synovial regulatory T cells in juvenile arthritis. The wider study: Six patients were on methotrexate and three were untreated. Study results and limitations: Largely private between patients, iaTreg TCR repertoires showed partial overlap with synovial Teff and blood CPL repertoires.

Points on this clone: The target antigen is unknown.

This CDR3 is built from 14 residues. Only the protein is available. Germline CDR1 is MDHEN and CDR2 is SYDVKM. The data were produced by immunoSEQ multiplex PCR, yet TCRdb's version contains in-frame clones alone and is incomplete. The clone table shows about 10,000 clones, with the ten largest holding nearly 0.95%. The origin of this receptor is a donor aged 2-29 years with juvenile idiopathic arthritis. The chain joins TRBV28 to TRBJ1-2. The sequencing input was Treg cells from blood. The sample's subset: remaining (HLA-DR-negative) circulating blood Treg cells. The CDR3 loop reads CASKFRSLRSGYTF.